A single sample is the source of the 8 T cell receptor beta chains below, sequenced in a study of beta chain features in type 1 diabetes. Whole-study findings and limits: There was a moderate but significant shortening of TCRB CDR3s in all four CD4+ subsets of Type 1 diabetes patients.

These receptors' targets are unknown. The study reverse transcribed the entire isolated RNA, so it sequenced expressed TCRB transcripts. Repertoires were generated with immunoSEQ multiplex PCR, while TCRdb's copy carries only in-frame clones and drops some. The repertoire holds about 340,000 clones, with less than 15% as singletons. The specimen sequenced was naive CD4+ T cells from blood. These receptors all stem from a woman younger than 35 with type 1 diabetes.

The V call is TRBV2, the J call TRBJ1-2, with TRBD1 matching 7 bases. Germline V gives CDR1 SNHLY, CDR2 FYNNEI. Trimming cost V 6 bases and J 4 bases; bases outside gene matches: 5. The CDR3 is made up of 13 amino acids. The CDR3 loop reads CASRAQGSYGYTF. The CDR3 coding sequence is TGTGCCAGCAGGGCACAGGGGAGCTATGGCTACACCTTC.

The chain carries TRBV7-2 and TRBJ2-7, with TRBD2 matching 9 bases. There are 16 residues in the CDR3. The J segment lost 3 bases and the V segment lost 5 bases, leaving 11 bases of the junction unmatched. Germline V gene data show CDR1 as SGHTA and CDR2 as FQGNSA. The CDR3 sequence: CASSPRTSERIYEQYF. CDR3 nucleotide sequence: TGTGCCAGCAGCCCGCGGACTAGCGAAAGAATCTACGAGCAGTACTTC.

This clone was recorded once. The gene calls are TRBV27 and TRBJ2-3, with D possibly being TRBD2 (5 bases). The germline V gene encodes CDR1 MNHEY and CDR2 SMNVEV (reference sequence). The CDR3 loop spans 14 amino acids. V gave up 2 bases and J gave up 7 bases, with 13 bases separating them. This CDR3 is CASSLVLGLNTQYF. The CDR3 nucleotides are TGTGCCAGCAGTTTAGTCTTAGGACTGAATACGCAGTATTTT.

The V call is TRBV28, the J call TRBJ1-1; TRBD1 might be the D (6 bases). The CDR3 consists of 14 residues. Germline-derived CDR1 and CDR2 are MDHEN and SYDVKM. V lost 3 bases and J lost 1, with 9 bases in between. CDR3 sequence (DNA): TGTGCCAGCAGTTTTGCAGGGGAGAACACTGAAGCTTTCTTT. It encodes CASSFAGENTEAFF.

This clone was found a few times. The rearrangement links TRBV18 to TRBJ2-1, with 7 bases fitting TRBD1. Germline V lookup: CDR1 KGHSH, CDR2 LQKENI. The CDR3 totals 14 residues. Trimming removed 6 bases from V and 5 bases from J; junction bases left unmatched: 7. CDR3 sequence: CASSLSTGNNEQFF. CDR3 DNA: TGTGCCAGCTCCCTATCGACAGGGAACAATGAGCAGTTCTTC.

This clone has just a few counts. CDR3 in amino acids: CASSPGLAALSSYEQYF. The CDR3 DNA sequence: TGTGCCAGTAGCCCGGGACTAGCGGCACTCAGCTCCTACGAGCAGTACTTC. V and J are TRBV19 and TRBJ2-7; 11 nucleotides line up with TRBD2. This CDR3 is 17 amino acids long. Germline-derived CDR1 and CDR2 are LNHDA and SQIVND (reference sequence). V dropped 6 bases and J dropped 0; count of bases not matched to a gene: 10.

This clone has only a few counts. The rearrangement uses TRBV6-5 and TRBJ1-2; 9 bases line up with TRBD1. Trimming at V came to 6 bases and at J to 5 bases, leaving 7 bases not matched to a gene. CDR1 and CDR2 (germline): MNHEY, SVGAGI. The CDR3 has 14 amino acids. The CDR3 sequence: CASRSGQGLYGYTF. The CDR3 bases are TGTGCCAGCAGGTCAGGACAGGGGCTATATGGCTACACCTTC.

CDR3 in DNA: TGCAGCGTTGATCCCAGGCAGCCTCAGGGGGGCTATGGCTACACCTTC. Protein product: CSVDPRQPQGGYGYTF. V gene TRBV29-1 combines with J gene TRBJ1-2, with TRBD1 identical over 7 bases. The length of the CDR3 is 16 residues. V gave up 3 bases and J gave up 4 bases; unmatched junction bases: 14. The germline V gene encodes CDR1 SQVTM and CDR2 ANQGSEA.